This TCR beta chain was sequenced during a study of T cell responses to AZD1222 COVID-19 vaccine. Study-wide points: Donor demographics were predominantly white British with a female majority; clonal diversity may be underestimated. Recipients of AZD1222 seropositive at baseline numbered only 6 or 7. No day 14 peak samples; only post-peak repertoires were characterized.

With 9 bases removed from V and 5 bases from J, the gap between germline ends came to 16 bases. CDR1 is LNHDA and CDR2 is SQIVND in the germline V gene (reference sequence). The CDR3 runs 13 residues. In its sample, this clone was seen once. Its antigen is as yet unknown. The protocol was immunoSEQ multiplex PCR, while the TCRdb copy is restricted to in-frame clones and leaves out a portion. Of some 150,000 clones in the sample, about 93% are singletons; the top ten hold 1.3%. This receptor was obtained from an adult in good health. Sequenced material: peripheral blood, taken on day 0 of AZD1222 vaccination. The gene calls are TRBV19 and TRBJ1-1, with D perhaps matching TRBD1 (6 bases). The CDR3 is CASLQGSWTEAFF. CDR3 sequence (DNA): TGTGCCAGCCTGCAGGGGTCTTGGACTGAAGCTTTCTTT. Using reference TRBV19 and TRBJ1-1 for the parts outside the CDR3, the full variable domain is DGGITQSPKYLFRKEGQNVTLSCEQNLNHDAMYWYRQDPGQGLRLIYYSQIVNDFQKGDIAEGYSVSREKKESFPLTVTSAQKNPTAFYLCASLQGSWTEAFFGQGTRLTVV.